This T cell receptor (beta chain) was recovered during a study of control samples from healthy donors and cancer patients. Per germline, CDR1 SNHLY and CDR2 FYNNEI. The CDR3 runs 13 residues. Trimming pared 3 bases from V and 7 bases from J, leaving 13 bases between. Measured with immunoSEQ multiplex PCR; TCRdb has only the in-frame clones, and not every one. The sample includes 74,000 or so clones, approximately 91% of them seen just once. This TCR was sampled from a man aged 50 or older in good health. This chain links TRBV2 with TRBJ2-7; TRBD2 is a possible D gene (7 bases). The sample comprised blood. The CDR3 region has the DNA TGTGCCAGCAGTGATCGGGGGGCCGGGGAGCAGTACTTC. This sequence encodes CASSDRGAGEQYF.